What follows describes a single T cell receptor (beta chain). Its antigen remains unknown. This sample stems from a study of identifying expanded T cells in peripheral blood. Overall study results and limits: Variance in clone template counts between two-week samples significantly increased with total template count across all healthy donors.

The data were produced by immunoSEQ multiplex PCR, yet TCRdb's version contains in-frame clones alone and is incomplete. The table lists about 86,000 clones, roughly 87% of them singletons. V lost 5 bases and J 4 bases, leaving 18 bases between the germline ends. The germline V gene has CDR1 SNHLY and CDR2 FYNNEI. This CDR3 contains 16 residues. This chain joins TRBV2 and TRBJ1-3, with D possibly matching TRBD1 (5 bases). The receptor was isolated from a person aged 18 to 75 in good health. The sample taken for sequencing was blood. The CDR3, as DNA: TGTGCCAGCAGTCTTTTCGGAACTGGGGCGGGAAACACCATATATTTT. It translates to CASSLFGTGAGNTIYF.